The following is a T cell receptor beta chain sequence with its context. Antigen specificity is unknown. The data belong to a study of CD8 T cells in Susac syndrome. Whole-study findings and limits: The CD4+ T cell repertoires that were profiled in Susac syndrome showed no clonal expansion.

Germline V gene data show CDR1 as MNHEY and CDR2 as SVGAGI. CDR3 length: 14 amino acids. The germline V and J ends were trimmed by 2 bases and 7 bases, with 9 bases remaining between them. TCR beta sequencing covered blood CD8+ and CD4+ T cells. RNA was extracted with the RNeasy kit, and a quantity of roughly 0.5 to 1 ug was reverse transcribed using random hexamers. The CDR3 of TCR beta was amplified by immunoSEQ multiplex PCR across 54 Vbeta and 13 Jbeta. TCRdb re-derived calls from the immunoSEQ multiplex PCR reads in MiXCR, one entry per CDR3 protein. The sample yields some 99,000 distinct CDR3 sequences, roughly 94% seen once.

Sequenced input: CD4+ T cells from PBMCs. This TCR came from a human donor with Susac syndrome. The chain employs TRBV6-5 and TRBJ1-6; a possible D gene is TRBD1 (5 bases). The CDR3 loop is CASSYGRVNSPLHF. In DNA, the CDR3 is TGTGCCAGCAGTTACGGCAGGGTAAATTCACCCCTCCACTTT.